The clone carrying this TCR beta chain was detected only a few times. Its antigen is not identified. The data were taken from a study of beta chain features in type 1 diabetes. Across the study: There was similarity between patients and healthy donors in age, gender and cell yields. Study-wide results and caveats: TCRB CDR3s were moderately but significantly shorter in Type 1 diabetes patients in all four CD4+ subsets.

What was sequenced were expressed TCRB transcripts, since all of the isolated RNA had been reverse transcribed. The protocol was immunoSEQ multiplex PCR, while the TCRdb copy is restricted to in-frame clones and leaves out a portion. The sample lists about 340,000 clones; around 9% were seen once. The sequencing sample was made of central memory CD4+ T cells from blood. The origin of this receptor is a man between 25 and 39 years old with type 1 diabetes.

The CDR3 region is CASSSQGNTEAFF. As DNA, the CDR3 is TGTGCCAGCAGCTCCCAGGGTAACACTGAAGCTTTCTTT. This chain joins TRBV7-2 and TRBJ1-1, with D possibly being TRBD1 (5 bases). From germline, CDR1 is SGHTA and CDR2 FQGNSA. Trimming took off 4 bases at V and 2 bases at J, with 8 bases between the two ends. The CDR3 sequence is 13 residues long.